This entry is about one TCR beta chain. The antigen remains undetermined. The data were taken from a study of cytomegalovirus exposure and HLA in healthy donors. Notes on the study in general: As was reported, the HLA-A and HLA-B alleles of most subjects were accurately predicted from TCR beta sequences.

The PCR had 60 Vbeta and 13 Jbeta primers. Some clones are missing from TCRdb's copy, which holds only in-frame ones; the method was immunoSEQ multiplex PCR. The table shows roughly 160,000 clones, with more than 70% occurring only once. This CDR3 has 16 amino acids. V shed 2 bases and J shed 0 bases, with 10 bases lying between them. Germline V gene sequence: CDR1 MNHEY, CDR2 SMNVEV (reference sequence). The sequence was collected from a girl between 10 and 17 years old in good health and CMV-seronegative. The chain uses TRBV27 and TRBJ1-4; a weak D match, TRBD1 (5 bases). The specimen was PBMCs. The DNA for the CDR3 is TGTGCCAGCAGTTTAATCCGACAGACAACTAATGAAAAACTGTTTTTT. The encoded protein is CASSLIRQTTNEKLFF. Based on the CDR3 plus reference TRBV27 and TRBJ1-4, the full variable domain is EAQVTQNPRYLITVTGKKLTVTCSQNMNHEYMSWYRQDPGLGLRQIYYSMNVEVTDKGDVPEGYKVSRKEKRNFPLILESPSPNQTSLYFCASSLIRQTTNEKLFFGSGTQLSVL.